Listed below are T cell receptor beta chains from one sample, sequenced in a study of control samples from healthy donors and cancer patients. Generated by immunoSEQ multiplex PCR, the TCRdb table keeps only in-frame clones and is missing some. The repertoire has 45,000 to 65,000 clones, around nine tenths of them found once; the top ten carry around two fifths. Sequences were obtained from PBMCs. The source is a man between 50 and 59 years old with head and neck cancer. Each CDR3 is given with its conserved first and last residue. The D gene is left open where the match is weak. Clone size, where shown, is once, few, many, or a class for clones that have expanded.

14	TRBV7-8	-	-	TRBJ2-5	TGTGCCAGCAGAGAGAATAGTGCAGAGGAGACCCAGTACTTC	CASRENSAEETQYF
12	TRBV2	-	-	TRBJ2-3	TGTGCCAGCAATCCAGGTGCAGATACGCAGTATTTT	CASNPGADTQYF
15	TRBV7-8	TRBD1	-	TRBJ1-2	TGTGCCAGCAGTGTACTACAGGGGGTTGCTTATGGCTACACCTTC	CASSVLQGVAYGYTF
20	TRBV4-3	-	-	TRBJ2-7	TGCGCCAGCAGCCAAGCGGCGAGACAGGAATATTCTAGGCGTTCCTACGAGCAGTACTTC	CASSQAARQEYSRRSYEQYF
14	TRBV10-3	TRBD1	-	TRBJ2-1	TGTGCCATCAGTGACCGACAGGGGCGGGATGAGCAGTTCTTC	CAISDRQGRDEQFF
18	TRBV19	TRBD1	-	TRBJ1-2	TGTGCCACCCCCGGATACAGGGGGTCACCCCGGCCCCTTTATGGCTACACCTTC	CATPGYRGSPRPLYGYTF
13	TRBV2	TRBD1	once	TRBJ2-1	TGTGCCAGTTTACGGGACAGGGTTAATGAGCAGTTCTTC	CASLRDRVNEQFF
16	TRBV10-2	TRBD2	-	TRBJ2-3	TGCGCCAGCAGTGGCACTAGCGGTACTAGCACAGATACGCAGTATTTT	CASSGTSGTSTDTQYF
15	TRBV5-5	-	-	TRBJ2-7	TGTGCCAGCAGCTTGCGGCATAACAGGGTAGACGAGCAGTACTTC	CASSLRHNRVDEQYF
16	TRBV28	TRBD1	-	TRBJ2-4	TGTGCCAGCAGTTCCCAGGGGGCGGTAGCCAAAAACATTCAGTACTTC	CASSSQGAVAKNIQYF
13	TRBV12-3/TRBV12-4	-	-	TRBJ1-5	TGTGCCAGCAGTTCCAAAGACAATCAGCCCCAGCATTTT	CASSSKDNQPQHF
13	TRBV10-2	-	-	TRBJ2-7	TGCGCCAGCAGTGAACTGGCGACAGGCGAGCAGTACTTC	CASSELATGEQYF
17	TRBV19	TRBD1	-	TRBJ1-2	TGTGCCAGTAGTATCGCTGTCCCGGGACAGGGACACTATGGCTACACCTTC	CASSIAVPGQGHYGYTF
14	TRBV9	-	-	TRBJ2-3	TGTGCCAGCAGCGTAGACTGGAACACAGATACGCAGTATTTT	CASSVDWNTDTQYF
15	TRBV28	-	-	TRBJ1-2	TGTGCCAGCAGTAGTCCTGGCAGATCAAACTATGGCTACACCTTC	CASSSPGRSNYGYTF
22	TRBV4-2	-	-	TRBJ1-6	TGTGCCAGCAGCCAAGGTAAAGTCTTGGCAAACCTCTTCGGTAGATTTAATTCACCCCTCCACTTT	CASSQGKVLANLFGRFNSPLHF
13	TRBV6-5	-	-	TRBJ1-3	TGTGCCAGCGGGGACAATTGGGGAAACACCATATATTTT	CASGDNWGNTIYF
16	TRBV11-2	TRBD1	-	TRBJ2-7	TGTGCCAGCAGCTTAGCCCCGACAGGGCCACGCGGCGAGCAGTACTTC	CASSLAPTGPRGEQYF
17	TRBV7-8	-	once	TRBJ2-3	TGTGCCAGCAGCCTTTGGTATCTAGACGTGAGCACAGATACGCAGTATTTT	CASSLWYLDVSTDTQYF
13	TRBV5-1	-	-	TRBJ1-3	TGCGCCAGCAGCTTGTACTCTGGAAACACCATATATTTT	CASSLYSGNTIYF
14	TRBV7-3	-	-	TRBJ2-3	TGTGCCAGCAGCTTCGGCGGGAGCACAGATACGCAGTATTTT	CASSFGGSTDTQYF
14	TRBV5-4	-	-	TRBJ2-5	TGTGCCAGCAGCTCCGGGGTAGCCCAAGAGACCCAGTACTTC	CASSSGVAQETQYF
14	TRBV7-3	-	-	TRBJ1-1	TGTGCCAGCAGCTTAGCGGGGGGGAACACTGAAGCTTTCTTT	CASSLAGGNTEAFF
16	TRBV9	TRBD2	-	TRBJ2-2	TGTGCCAGCAGCCTCGATCTAGCGGGGGCCCCCGGGGAGCTGTTTTTT	CASSLDLAGAPGELFF
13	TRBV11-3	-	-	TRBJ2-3	TGTGCCAGCAGCCTCCGGGGCCCAGATACGCAGTATTTT	CASSLRGPDTQYF
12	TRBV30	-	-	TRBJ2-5	TGTGCCTGGAGTCTATCGGATGAGACCCAGTACTTC	CAWSLSDETQYF
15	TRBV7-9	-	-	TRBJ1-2	TGTGCCAGCAGCTTCATCCGGGGGCGGAACTATGGCTACACCTTC	CASSFIRGRNYGYTF
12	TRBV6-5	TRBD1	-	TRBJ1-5	TGTGCCAGCGATACAGGGGACCCGCCCCAGCATTTT	CASDTGDPPQHF
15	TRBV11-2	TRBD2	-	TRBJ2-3	TGTGCCAGCAGCTTGACTAGCGGGGAGGTAGATACGCAGTATTTT	CASSLTSGEVDTQYF
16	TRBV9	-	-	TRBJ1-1	TGTGCCAGCAGCGTTCGATGGGGACCCTTGGACACTGAAGCTTTCTTT	CASSVRWGPLDTEAFF
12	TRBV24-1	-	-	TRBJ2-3	TGTGCCACCAGCCCTGGGGGGGATACGCAGTATTTT	CATSPGGDTQYF
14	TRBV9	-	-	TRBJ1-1	TGTGCCAGCAGCGCGGCAGGGCGTGCCACTGAAGCTTTCTTT	CASSAAGRATEAFF
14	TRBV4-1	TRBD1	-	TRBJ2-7	TGCGCCAGCAGCCCGGAGGGACAGGGGGGCGAGCAGTACTTC	CASSPEGQGGEQYF
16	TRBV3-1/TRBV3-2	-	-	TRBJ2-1	TGTGCCAGCAGCCAATCTTTTAGGCAACGTTACAATGAGCAGTTCTTC	CASSQSFRQRYNEQFF
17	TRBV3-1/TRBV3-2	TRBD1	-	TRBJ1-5	TGTGCCAGCAGCCAGGGAAACGGACAGGGGTTTGGTCAGCCCCAGCATTTT	CASSQGNGQGFGQPQHF
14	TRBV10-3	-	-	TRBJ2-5	TGTGCCATCAGTGTAGCGGACTCCCCAGAGACCCAGTACTTC	CAISVADSPETQYF
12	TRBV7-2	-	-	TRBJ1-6	TGTGCCAGCAGCTTACCCAATTCACCCCTCCACTTT	CASSLPNSPLHF
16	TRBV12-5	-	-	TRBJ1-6	TGTGCTAGTGGTCCGGATGACGTCACCGTTAGTTCACCCCTCCACTTT	CASGPDDVTVSSPLHF
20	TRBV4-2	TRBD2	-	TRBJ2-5	TGTGCCAGCAGCCAAGGAAAAACTAGCGGGGGCCGAGGTCCGGGTGAGACCCAGTACTTC	CASSQGKTSGGRGPGETQYF
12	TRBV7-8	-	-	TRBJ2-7	TGTGCCAGCAGTTTTGTGGCCTACGAGCAGTACTTC	CASSFVAYEQYF
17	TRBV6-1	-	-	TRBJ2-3	TGTGCCAGCAGTGAAACCAGTGGGGTGGGCCGCACAGATACGCAGTATTTT	CASSETSGVGRTDTQYF
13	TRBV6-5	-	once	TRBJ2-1	TGTGCCAGCAGCACGGGGCTAGTTGATGAGCAGTTCTTC	CASSTGLVDEQFF
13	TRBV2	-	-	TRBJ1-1	TGTGCCAGCACCCCCAGCAGGTACACTGAAGCTTTCTTT	CASTPSRYTEAFF
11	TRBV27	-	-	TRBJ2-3	TGTGCCAGCAGTACCACAGATACGCAGTATTTT	CASSTTDTQYF
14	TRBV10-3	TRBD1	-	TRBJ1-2	TGTGCCATCAAAGGGCAGGGGGCTAACTATGGCTACACCTTC	CAIKGQGANYGYTF
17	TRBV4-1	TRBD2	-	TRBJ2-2	TGCGCCAGCAGCCAAGGCGGGGGGTTCGCGAACACCGGGGAGCTGTTTTTT	CASSQGGGFANTGELFF
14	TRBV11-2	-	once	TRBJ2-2	TGTGCCAGCAGCTTAGTTCGGGGAACCGGGGAGCTGTTTTTT	CASSLVRGTGELFF
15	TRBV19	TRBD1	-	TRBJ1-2	TGTGCCAGCCGGGACAGGGGGCAGGCGATCTTCGGCTACACCTTC	CASRDRGQAIFGYTF
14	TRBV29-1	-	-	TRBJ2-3	TGCAGCGCCATAGGGTCAAGTCTTGGGGATACGCAGTATTTT	CSAIGSSLGDTQYF
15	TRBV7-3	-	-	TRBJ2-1	TGTGCCAGCAGCCGCGTGGAGAGCGGTCGAAATGAGCAGTTCTTC	CASSRVESGRNEQFF
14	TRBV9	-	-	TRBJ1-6	TGTGCCAGCAGCCTAGAGTCGCCTAATTCACCCCTCCACTTT	CASSLESPNSPLHF
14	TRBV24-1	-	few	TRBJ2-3	TGTGCCACCAGTGACGCAGGGAGCACAGATACGCAGTATTTT	CATSDAGSTDTQYF
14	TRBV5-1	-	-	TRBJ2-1	TGCGCCAGCAGCTCCGAAGGGGGAAACAATGAGCAGTTCTTC	CASSSEGGNNEQFF
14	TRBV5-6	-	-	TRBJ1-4	-	CASSNLTGGKNCFF
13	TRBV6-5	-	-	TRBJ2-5	TGTGCCAGCAACCCAGTCTACCAAGAGACCCAGTACTTC	CASNPVYQETQYF
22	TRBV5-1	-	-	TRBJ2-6	TGCGCCAGCAGCTTGGCCTCGGTCAGTCTGGGGAGAGGATTATCTGGGGCCAACGTCCTGACTTTC	CASSLASVSLGRGLSGANVLTF
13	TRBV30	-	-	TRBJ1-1	TGTGCCTGGAAGAGGCCAGAGAACACTGAAGCTTTCTTT	CAWKRPENTEAFF